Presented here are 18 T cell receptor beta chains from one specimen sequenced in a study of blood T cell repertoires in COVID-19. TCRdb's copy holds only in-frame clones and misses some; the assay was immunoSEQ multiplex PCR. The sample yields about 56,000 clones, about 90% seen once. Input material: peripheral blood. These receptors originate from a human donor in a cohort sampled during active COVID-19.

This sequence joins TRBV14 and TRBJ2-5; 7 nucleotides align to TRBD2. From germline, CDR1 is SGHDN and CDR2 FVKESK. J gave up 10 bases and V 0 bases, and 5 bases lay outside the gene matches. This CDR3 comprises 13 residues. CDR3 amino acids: CASSQDRASGQYF. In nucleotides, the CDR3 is TGTGCCAGCAGCCAAGATCGGGCTAGCGGCCAGTACTTC. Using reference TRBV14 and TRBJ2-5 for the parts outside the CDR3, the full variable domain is EAGVTQFPSHSVIEKGQTVTLRCDPISGHDNLYWYRRVMGKEIKFLLHFVKESKQDESGMPNNRFLAERTGGTYSTLKVQPAELEDSGVYFCASSQDRASGQYFGPGTRLLVL.

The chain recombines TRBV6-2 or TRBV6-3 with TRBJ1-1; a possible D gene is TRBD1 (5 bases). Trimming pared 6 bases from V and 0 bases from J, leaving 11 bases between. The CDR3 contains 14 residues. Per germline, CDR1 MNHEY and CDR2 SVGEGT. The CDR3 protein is CASSRGVMNTEAFF. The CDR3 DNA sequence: TGTGCCAGCAGCCGGGGGGTTATGAACACTGAAGCTTTCTTT.

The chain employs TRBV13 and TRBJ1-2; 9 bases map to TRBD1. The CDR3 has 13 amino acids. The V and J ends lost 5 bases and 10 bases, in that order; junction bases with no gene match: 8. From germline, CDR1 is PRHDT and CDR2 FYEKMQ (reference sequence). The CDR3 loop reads CASSPPGQGSYTF. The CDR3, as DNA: TGTGCCAGCAGCCCCCCGGGACAGGGTTCCTACACCTTC.

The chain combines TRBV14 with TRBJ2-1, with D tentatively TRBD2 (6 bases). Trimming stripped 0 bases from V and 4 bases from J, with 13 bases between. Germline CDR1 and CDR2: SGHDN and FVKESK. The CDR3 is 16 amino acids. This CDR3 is CASSQESAGIYNEQFF. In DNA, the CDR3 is TGTGCCAGCAGCCAAGAGTCAGCGGGTATATACAATGAGCAGTTCTTC.

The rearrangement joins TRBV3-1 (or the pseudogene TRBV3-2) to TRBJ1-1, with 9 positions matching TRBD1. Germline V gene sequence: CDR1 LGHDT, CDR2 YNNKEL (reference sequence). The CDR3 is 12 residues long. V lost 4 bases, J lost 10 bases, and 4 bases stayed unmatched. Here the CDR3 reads CASSLRDRVAFF. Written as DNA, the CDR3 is TGTGCCAGCAGCCTCCGGGACAGGGTAGCTTTCTTT.

The CDR3 sequence is CASTLGIRRLQETQYF. As DNA, the CDR3 is TGTGCCAGCACCCTAGGCATTCGTCGGCTCCAAGAGACCCAGTACTTC. The chain is built from TRBV14 and TRBJ2-5; D remains ambiguous. CDR3 size: 16 residues. CDR1 and CDR2 from the germline V gene are SGHDN and FVKESK. V was shortened by 7 bases and J by 1 base, with 19 bases between the two germline ends.

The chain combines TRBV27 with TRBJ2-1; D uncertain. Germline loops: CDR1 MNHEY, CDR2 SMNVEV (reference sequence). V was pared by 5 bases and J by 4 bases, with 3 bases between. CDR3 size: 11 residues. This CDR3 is CASSQYNEQFF. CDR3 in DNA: TGTGCCAGCAGTCAATACAATGAGCAGTTCTTC.

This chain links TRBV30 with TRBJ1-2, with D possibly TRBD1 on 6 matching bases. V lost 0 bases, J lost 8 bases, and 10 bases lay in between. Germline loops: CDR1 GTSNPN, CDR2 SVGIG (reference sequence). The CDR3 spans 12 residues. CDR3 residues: CAWSVGAEGYTF. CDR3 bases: TGTGCCTGGAGTGTGGGGGCTGAGGGCTACACCTTC. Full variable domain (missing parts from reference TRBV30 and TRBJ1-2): SQTIHQWPATLVQPVGSPLSLECTVEGTSNPNLYWYRQAAGRGLQLLFYSVGIGQISSEVPQNLSASRPQDRQFILSSKKLLLSDSGFYLCAWSVGAEGYTFGSGTRLTVV.

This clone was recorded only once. CDR3 sequence reads: CASSVDRVTDTQYF. The CDR3 bases are TGTGCCAGCAGCGTAGACAGGGTCACAGATACGCAGTATTTT. The J gene is TRBJ2-3, the V gene TRBV9; tentative D call: TRBD1 (6 bases). With 0 bases removed from V and 2 bases from J, the gap between germline ends came to 7 bases. In germline, CDR1 is SGDLS, CDR2 YYNGEE. This CDR3 comprises 14 residues.

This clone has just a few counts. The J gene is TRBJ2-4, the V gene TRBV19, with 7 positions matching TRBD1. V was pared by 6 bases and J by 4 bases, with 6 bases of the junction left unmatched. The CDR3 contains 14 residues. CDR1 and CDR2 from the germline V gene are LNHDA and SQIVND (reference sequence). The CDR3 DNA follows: TGTGCCAGTAGCCCGGACAGGTTGAAAAACATTCAGTACTTC. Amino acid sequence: CASSPDRLKNIQYF.

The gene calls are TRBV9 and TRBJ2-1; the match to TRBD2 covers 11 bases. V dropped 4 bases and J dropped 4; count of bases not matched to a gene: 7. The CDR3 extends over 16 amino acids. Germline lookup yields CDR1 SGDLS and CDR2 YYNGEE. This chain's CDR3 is CASSYSPSGGYNEQFF. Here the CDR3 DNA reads TGTGCCAGCAGCTACTCCCCTAGCGGGGGGTACAATGAGCAGTTCTTC.

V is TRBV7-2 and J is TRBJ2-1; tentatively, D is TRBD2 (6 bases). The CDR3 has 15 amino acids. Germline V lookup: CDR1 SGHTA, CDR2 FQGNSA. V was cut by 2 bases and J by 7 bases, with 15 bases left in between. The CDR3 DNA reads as TGTGCCAGCAGCTTACGTTCCGGGGGATTGAATGAGCAGTTCTTC. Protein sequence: CASSLRSGGLNEQFF.

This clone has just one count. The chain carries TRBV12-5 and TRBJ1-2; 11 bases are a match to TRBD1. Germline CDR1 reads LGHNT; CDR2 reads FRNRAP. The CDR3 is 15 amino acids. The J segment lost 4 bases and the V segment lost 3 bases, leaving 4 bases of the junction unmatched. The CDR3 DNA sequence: TGTGCTAGTGGTTTAAGGGACAGGGGGACCTATGGCTACACCTTC. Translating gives CASGLRDRGTYGYTF. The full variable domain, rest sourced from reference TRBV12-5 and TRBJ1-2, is DARVTQTPRHKVTEMGQEVTMRCQPILGHNTVFWYRQTMMQGLELLAYFRNRAPLDDSGMPKDRFSAEMPDATLATLKIQPSEPRDSAVYFCASGLRDRGTYGYTFGSGTRLTVV.

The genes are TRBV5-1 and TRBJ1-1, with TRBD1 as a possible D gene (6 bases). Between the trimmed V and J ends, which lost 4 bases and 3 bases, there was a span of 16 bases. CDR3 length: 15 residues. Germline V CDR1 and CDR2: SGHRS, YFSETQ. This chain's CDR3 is CASSPTGSKHTEAFF. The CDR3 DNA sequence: TGCGCCAGCAGCCCGACAGGTTCTAAGCACACTGAAGCTTTCTTT.

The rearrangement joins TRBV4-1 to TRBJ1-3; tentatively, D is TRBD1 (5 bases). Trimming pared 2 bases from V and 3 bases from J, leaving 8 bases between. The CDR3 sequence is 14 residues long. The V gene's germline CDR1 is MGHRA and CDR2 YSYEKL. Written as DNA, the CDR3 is TGCGCCAGCAGCCAATCTGACAGTGGAAACACCATATATTTT. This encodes CASSQSDSGNTIYF.

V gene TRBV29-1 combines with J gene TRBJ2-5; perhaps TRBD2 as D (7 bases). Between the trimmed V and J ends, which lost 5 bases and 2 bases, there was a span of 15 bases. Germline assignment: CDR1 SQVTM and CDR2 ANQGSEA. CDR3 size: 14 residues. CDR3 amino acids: CSVRGGGRQETQYF. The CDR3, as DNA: TGCAGCGTTAGGGGGGGAGGACGGCAAGAGACCCAGTACTTC.

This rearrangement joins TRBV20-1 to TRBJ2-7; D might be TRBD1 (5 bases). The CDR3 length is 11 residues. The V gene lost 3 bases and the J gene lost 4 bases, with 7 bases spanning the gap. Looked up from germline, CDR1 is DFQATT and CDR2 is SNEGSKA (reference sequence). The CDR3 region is CSASAGYEQYF. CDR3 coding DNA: TGCAGTGCTAGCGCAGGGTACGAGCAGTACTTC.

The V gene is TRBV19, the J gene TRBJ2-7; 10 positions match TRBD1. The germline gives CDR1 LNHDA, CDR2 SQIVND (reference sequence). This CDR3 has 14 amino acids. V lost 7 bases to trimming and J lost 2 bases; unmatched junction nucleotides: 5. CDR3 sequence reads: CASTPDRGAYEQYF. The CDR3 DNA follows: TGTGCCAGTACCCCGGACAGGGGGGCCTACGAGCAGTACTTC.